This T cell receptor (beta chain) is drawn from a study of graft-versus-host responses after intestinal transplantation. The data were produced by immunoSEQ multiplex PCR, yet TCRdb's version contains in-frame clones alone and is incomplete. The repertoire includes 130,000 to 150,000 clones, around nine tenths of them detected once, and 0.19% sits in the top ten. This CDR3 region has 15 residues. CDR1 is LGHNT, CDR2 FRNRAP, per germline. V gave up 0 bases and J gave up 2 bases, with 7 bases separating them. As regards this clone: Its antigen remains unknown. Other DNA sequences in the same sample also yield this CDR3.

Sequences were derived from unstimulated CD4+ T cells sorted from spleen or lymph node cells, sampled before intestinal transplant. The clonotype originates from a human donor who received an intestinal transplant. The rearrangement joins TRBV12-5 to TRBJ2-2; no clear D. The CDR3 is CASGLVVGNTGELFF. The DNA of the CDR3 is TGTGCTAGTGGTTTGGTAGTGGGAAACACCGGGGAGCTGTTTTTT.